This T cell receptor (beta chain) was recorded in a study of CD8 T cells in ankylosing spondylitis. Quantitative 5'-RACE with molecular barcodes produced the TCR beta libraries. Via MiXCR, TCRdb re-called the 5' RACE reads, giving one row per CDR3 protein. Here the sample spans about 700,000 distinct CDR3 sequences, around 20% being singletons. Study results and caveats: Disease-linked clones proved CD8+ and comparatively uncommon in peripheral blood. Matched synovial fluid from ankylosing spondylitis patients was reported to be enriched for disease-linked clones. Previously reported in reactive arthritis synovial fluid and blood were some of the motif variants. What appeared characteristic of ankylosing spondylitis blood was a TCR beta motif of fewer than ten highly homologous variants.

Concerning this clonotype itself: Antigen: not known.

Sequenced sample: blood, either unsorted or a sorted T cell fraction (not recorded which). This clonotype originated in a male donor with ankylosing spondylitis.

The CDR3 nucleotides are TGTGCCAGCAGTTTATTGTTCACAGGGCACAACGAGCAGTACTTC. Amino acids: CASSLLFTGHNEQYF. The gene calls are TRBV28 and TRBJ2-7; tentative D call: TRBD1 (6 bases). V lost 1 base, J lost 5 bases, and 15 bases lay in between. There are 15 residues in the CDR3. Per the germline V gene, CDR1 is MDHEN and CDR2 is SYDVKM.